The clone carrying this T cell receptor beta chain was observed once. The data are from a study of CD4 T cells in relation to SARS-CoV-2 and coronaviruses. CD4+ T cells from unexposed donors were obtained before the COVID-19 pandemic (2011-2018). Profiled with immunoSEQ multiplex PCR; TCRdb holds only in-frame clones, not every one. The table has 60,000 or so clones, approximately 94% seen once. The trim removed 3 bases at V and 1 base at J, leaving 4 bases unmatched. This CDR3 contains 15 residues. Germline assignment: CDR1 MGHRA and CDR2 YSYEKL. This sequence joins TRBV4-1 and TRBJ1-1; 8 positions agree with TRBD1. The sequenced sample consisted of naive CD4+ T cells from PBMCs. This sample's subset: naive CD4+ T cells isolated by negative enrichment. The source of this sequence is a human donor in good health. The CDR3, as DNA: TGCGCCAGCAGCCAGCGACAGGGGTCGAACACTGAAGCTTTCTTT. Encoded protein: CASSQRQGSNTEAFF.